These T cell receptor beta chains were read from a single sample in a study of T cell responses to AZD1222 COVID-19 vaccine. The table came from immunoSEQ multiplex PCR; TCRdb's copy has only in-frame clones and leaves some out. The data show fewer than 200,000 clones, about 89% seen once. The sample in question was peripheral blood, obtained on day 0 of AZD1222 vaccination. These receptors were obtained from an adult in good health. CDR3s include the opening cysteine and the closing phenylalanine or tryptophan. The D gene is left open where the match is weak. Rows may omit the clone size; those that give it use once, few, many or a size class.

V: TRBV19; J: TRBJ2-7; size: -; D: TRBD1; CDR3: CASSISTGGSYEQYF; DNA: TGTGCCAGTAGTATTTCGACAGGGGGCTCCTACGAGCAGTACTTC
V: TRBV10-3; J: TRBJ2-3; size: -; D: -; CDR3: CAIRGTSDTDTQYF; DNA: TGTGCCATCAGAGGGACATCCGACACAGATACGCAGTATTTT
V: TRBV21-1; J: TRBJ1-6; size: -; D: -; CDR3: CAHFRVRGPWDSPLHF; DNA: TGTGCCCACTTCCGGGTCCGGGGCCCATGGGATTCACCCCTCCACTTT
V: TRBV9; J: TRBJ2-7; size: -; D: TRBD1; CDR3: CASSRTGTNEQYF; DNA: TGTGCCAGCAGTCGGACAGGGACCAACGAGCAGTACTTC
V: TRBV25-1; J: TRBJ1-6; size: -; D: TRBD1; CDR3: CASRVQGDGSPLHF; DNA: TGTGCCAGCAGGGTACAGGGGGACGGTTCACCCCTCCACTTT
V: TRBV19; J: TRBJ2-1; size: -; D: -; CDR3: CASSKGGDYNEQFF; DNA: TGTGCCAGTAGTAAAGGGGGTGACTACAATGAGCAGTTCTTC
V: TRBV27; J: TRBJ1-2; size: -; D: TRBD1; CDR3: CASSLSTGTNYGYTF; DNA: TGTGCCAGCAGTTTATCGACAGGGACTAACTATGGCTACACCTTC
V: TRBV12-3/TRBV12-4; J: TRBJ1-6; size: -; D: TRBD1; CDR3: CASSQTGTSPLHF; DNA: TGTGCCAGCAGCCAGACAGGGACTTCACCCCTCCACTTT
V: TRBV7-8; J: TRBJ1-2; size: -; D: -; CDR3: CASSLDASSRIYGYTF; DNA: TGTGCCAGCAGCTTAGATGCTAGTTCGCGGATCTATGGCTACACCTTC
V: TRBV18; J: TRBJ2-7; size: -; D: -; CDR3: CASSGEGGITYEQYF; DNA: TGTGCCAGCTCGGGTGAAGGGGGGATCACCTACGAGCAGTACTTC
V: TRBV30; J: TRBJ2-7; size: -; D: TRBD1; CDR3: CAWTDRSMDEQYF; DNA: TGTGCCTGGACGGACAGGAGTATGGACGAGCAGTACTTC
V: TRBV7-2; J: TRBJ1-4; size: -; D: TRBD1; CDR3: CASSLGGTGRGEKLFF; DNA: TGTGCCAGCAGCTTAGGAGGGACAGGGAGAGGTGAAAAACTGTTTTTT
V: TRBV28; J: TRBJ1-3; size: -; D: -; CDR3: CASIDSGVGGNTIYF; DNA: TGTGCCAGCATCGACAGTGGGGTCGGTGGAAACACCATATATTTT
V: TRBV28; J: TRBJ1-2; size: once; D: -; CDR3: CAAGTGRGFNYGYTF; DNA: TGTGCCGCGGGTACAGGCCGGGGATTTAACTATGGCTACACCTTC
V: TRBV2; J: TRBJ1-2; size: -; D: -; CDR3: CASSEALGRGYGYTF; DNA: TGTGCCAGCAGTGAAGCGCTCGGCAGGGGCTATGGCTACACCTTC
V: TRBV7-8; J: TRBJ1-1; size: -; D: -; CDR3: CASSPPGGANTEAFF; DNA: TGTGCCAGCAGCCCGCCCGGGGGTGCGAACACTGAAGCTTTCTTT
V: TRBV19; J: TRBJ2-1; size: -; D: -; CDR3: CASSTRYNEQFF; DNA: TGTGCCAGTAGTACTAGGTACAATGAGCAGTTCTTC
V: TRBV11-1; J: TRBJ2-2; size: -; D: TRBD2; CDR3: CASSPRWSGATGELFF; DNA: TGTGCCAGCAGCCCCCGGTGGAGCGGGGCCACCGGGGAGCTGTTTTTT
V: TRBV6-5; J: TRBJ1-1; size: -; D: -; CDR3: CASSYSRVRQEAFF; DNA: TGTGCCAGCAGTTACTCGAGGGTCCGGCAGGAAGCTTTCTTT
V: TRBV11-2; J: TRBJ2-3; size: -; D: -; CDR3: CATARGTDTQYF; DNA: TGTGCTACCGCCCGAGGCACAGATACGCAGTATTTT
V: TRBV5-1; J: TRBJ2-7; size: -; D: TRBD1; CDR3: CASSSEQGSSYEQYF; DNA: TGCGCCAGCAGCTCGGAACAGGGGAGCTCCTACGAGCAGTACTTC
V: TRBV11-3; J: TRBJ1-6; size: -; D: -; CDR3: CASSFSSYNSPLHF; DNA: TGTGCCAGCAGCTTTAGTTCCTATAATTCACCCCTCCACTTT
V: TRBV3-1/TRBV3-2; J: TRBJ2-7; size: -; D: TRBD1; CDR3: CASSKDRSSYEQYF; DNA: TGTGCCAGCTCAAAGGACAGGAGCTCCTACGAGCAGTACTTC
V: TRBV19; J: TRBJ2-3; size: once; D: -; CDR3: CASSIAAKSSTDTQYF; DNA: TGTGCCAGTAGTATAGCGGCTAAGTCTAGCACAGATACGCAGTATTTT
V: TRBV7-2; J: TRBJ1-4; size: -; D: -; CDR3: CASSLAPGPPNEKLFF; DNA: TGTGCCAGCAGCTTAGCCCCGGGGCCGCCTAATGAAAAACTGTTTTTT
V: TRBV7-2; J: TRBJ1-1; size: -; D: -; CDR3: CASSPRGVEAFF; DNA: TGTGCCAGCAGCCCCCGAGGAGTTGAAGCTTTCTTT
V: TRBV5-8; J: TRBJ2-7; size: -; D: -; CDR3: CASSPRDGRIRQYF; DNA: TGTGCCAGCAGCCCCCGGGACGGAAGGATCCGGCAGTACTTC
V: TRBV28; J: TRBJ1-2; size: -; D: -; CDR3: CASSLYGSRLSYGYTF; DNA: TGTGCCAGCAGTTTATACGGGTCCCGTTTGAGCTATGGCTACACCTTC
V: TRBV6-1; J: TRBJ1-5; size: once; D: TRBD1; CDR3: CASSARPDRAGLKPQHF; DNA: TGTGCCAGCAGTGCTCGACCCGACAGGGCCGGATTGAAGCCCCAGCATTTT
V: TRBV19; J: TRBJ1-5; size: -; D: TRBD1; CDR3: CASRTTGGGGASNQPQHF; DNA: TGTGCCAGTAGAACTACAGGGGGCGGAGGGGCTAGCAATCAGCCCCAGCATTTT
V: TRBV19; J: TRBJ1-4; size: -; D: -; CDR3: CASSIQGVGTNEKLFF; DNA: TGTGCCAGTAGTATCCAAGGAGTGGGAACTAATGAAAAACTGTTTTTT
V: TRBV5-4; J: TRBJ2-7; size: -; D: TRBD1; CDR3: CASSPAGQGSYEQYF; DNA: TGTGCCAGCAGCCCCGCAGGACAGGGCTCCTACGAGCAGTACTTC
V: TRBV9; J: TRBJ1-6; size: -; D: -; CDR3: CASSVGPSSYNSPLHF; DNA: TGTGCCAGCAGCGTGGGTCCGAGCTCCTATAATTCACCCCTCCACTTT
V: TRBV4-1; J: TRBJ1-2; size: -; D: -; CDR3: CASSYSYGYTF; DNA: TGCGCCAGCAGCTACTCGTATGGCTACACCTTC
V: TRBV7-8; J: TRBJ2-1; size: few; D: -; CDR3: CASSSRWRRNEQFF; DNA: TGTGCCAGCAGCTCCCGTTGGAGGCGGAATGAGCAGTTCTTC
V: TRBV7-9; J: TRBJ1-1; size: -; D: -; CDR3: CASSPQMGRENTEAFF; DNA: TGTGCCAGCAGCCCACAAATGGGGAGGGAAAACACTGAAGCTTTCTTT
V: TRBV19; J: TRBJ2-1; size: -; D: TRBD1; CDR3: CASSISAGGANEQFF; DNA: TGTGCCAGTAGTATATCCGCAGGGGGAGCCAATGAGCAGTTCTTC
V: TRBV5-1; J: TRBJ1-1; size: -; D: -; CDR3: CASSLGAMNTEAFF; DNA: TGCGCCAGCAGCTTAGGAGCCATGAACACTGAAGCTTTCTTT
V: TRBV5-4; J: TRBJ2-1; size: -; D: -; CDR3: CASSSPSEYNEQFF; DNA: TGTGCCAGCAGCTCCCCTAGCGAATACAATGAGCAGTTCTTC
V: TRBV7-8; J: TRBJ1-1; size: -; D: TRBD1; CDR3: CASSLILQGAGAEAFF; DNA: TGTGCCAGCAGCCTTATTCTTCAGGGGGCAGGCGCTGAAGCTTTCTTT
V: TRBV5-1; J: TRBJ1-6; size: once; D: -; CDR3: CASSLAGGGGSPLHF; DNA: TGCGCCAGCAGCTTGGCCGGAGGGGGAGGCTCACCCCTCCACTTT
V: TRBV14; J: TRBJ1-1; size: -; D: -; CDR3: CASSQDLLYTEAFF; DNA: TGTGCCAGCAGCCAAGATCTCCTTTACACTGAAGCTTTCTTT
V: TRBV12-5; J: TRBJ1-1; size: few; D: TRBD1; CDR3: CASGDLDREGTEAFF; DNA: TGTGCTAGTGGGGATTTGGACAGGGAGGGCACTGAAGCTTTCTTT
V: TRBV4-3; J: TRBJ1-2; size: once; D: -; CDR3: CASSQDVAGIPSGYTF; DNA: TGCGCCAGCAGCCAAGATGTAGCCGGCATCCCGTCAGGCTACACCTTC
V: TRBV10-3; J: TRBJ1-4; size: -; D: TRBD1; CDR3: CATQGQGNEKLFF; DNA: TGTGCCACCCAGGGACAGGGTAATGAAAAACTGTTTTTT
V: TRBV10-1; J: TRBJ1-1; size: -; D: -; CDR3: CASSHRRVMNTEAFF; DNA: TGCGCCAGCAGCCATCGTCGGGTCATGAACACTGAAGCTTTCTTT
V: TRBV6-5; J: TRBJ2-2; size: -; D: -; CDR3: CASSYGQYTGELFF; DNA: TGTGCCAGCAGTTACGGACAGTACACCGGGGAGCTGTTTTTT
V: TRBV20-1; J: TRBJ2-7; size: -; D: -; CDR3: CSASSHKSPLSYEQYF; DNA: TGCAGTGCTAGTTCCCATAAGAGCCCCCTCTCCTACGAGCAGTACTTC
V: TRBV27; J: TRBJ1-1; size: -; D: -; CDR3: CASFLVGAVTEAFF; DNA: TGTGCCAGCTTCCTCGTCGGGGCGGTCACTGAAGCTTTCTTT
V: TRBV5-6; J: TRBJ1-4; size: -; D: -; CDR3: CASSSSRTNEKLFF; DNA: TGTGCCAGCAGCTCCTCAAGAACTAATGAAAAACTGTTTTTT
V: TRBV7-2; J: TRBJ2-2; size: -; D: -; CDR3: CASSPTTPHNTGELFF; DNA: TGTGCCAGCAGCCCAACGACCCCTCATAACACCGGGGAGCTGTTTTTT
V: TRBV6-6; J: TRBJ1-1; size: -; D: -; CDR3: CASSFAGTEAFF; DNA: TGTGCCAGCAGTTTTGCGGGCACTGAAGCTTTCTTT
V: TRBV11-2; J: TRBJ2-5; size: -; D: -; CDR3: CASSFIKWETQYF; DNA: TGTGCCAGCAGCTTTATAAAATGGGAGACCCAGTACTTC